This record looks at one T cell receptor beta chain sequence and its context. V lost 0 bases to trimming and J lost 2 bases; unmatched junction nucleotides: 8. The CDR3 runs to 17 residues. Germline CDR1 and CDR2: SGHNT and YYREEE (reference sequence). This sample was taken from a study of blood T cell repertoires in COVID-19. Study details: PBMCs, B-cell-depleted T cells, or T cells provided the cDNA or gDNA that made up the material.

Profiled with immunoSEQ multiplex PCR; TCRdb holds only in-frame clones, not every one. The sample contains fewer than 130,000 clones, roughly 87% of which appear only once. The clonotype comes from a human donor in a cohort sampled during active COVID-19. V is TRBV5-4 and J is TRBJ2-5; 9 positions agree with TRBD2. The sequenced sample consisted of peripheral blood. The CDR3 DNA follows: TGTGCCAGCAGCTTGGAGACTAGCGGCAGGATGCAAGAGACCCAGTACTTC. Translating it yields CASSLETSGRMQETQYF.